The 25 T cell receptor beta chains reported below all come from one sample, sequenced in a study of post-analysis software for immune sequencing data. Study-wide results and caveats: A handful of TRBV segments occurring more often in patients than controls included TRBV5-6, TRBV5-1 and TRBV20-1.

Their antigens are not known. Carried by the TCR beta cDNA libraries were unique molecular identifiers. TCRdb re-derived calls from the PCR reads in MiXCR, one entry per CDR3 protein. The sample yields 650,000 to 850,000 distinct CDR3 sequences, around 46% seen once. The sample taken for sequencing was blood. Receptors originate from a girl under 18 with multiple sclerosis.

This clonotype was seen a few times. The CDR3 protein is CSVGQGTNEKLFF. The CDR3, as DNA: TGCAGCGTGGGACAGGGGACTAATGAAAAACTGTTTTTT. The chain recombines TRBV29-1 with TRBJ1-4, with TRBD1 identical over 10 bases. Germline V gene lookup returns CDR1 SQVTM and CDR2 ANQGSEA. The CDR3 is made up of 13 amino acids. Germline trimming cut 6 bases from V and 2 bases from J; bases unmatched to any gene: 0.

This clonotype was picked up a small number of times. The chain couples TRBV12-3 or TRBV12-4 to TRBJ2-1; D not resolved. The CDR3 totals 14 residues. Trimming pared 1 base from V and 6 bases from J, leaving 10 bases between. The CDR3 DNA reads TGTGCCAGCAGTTTAGGGCTAGACGTCAATGAGCAGTTCTTC. It specifies CASSLGLDVNEQFF.

This rearrangement joins TRBV5-1 to TRBJ1-1; TRBD1 matches 7 bases. The CDR3 length is 18 residues. Trimming cost V 0 bases and J 1 base; bases outside gene matches: 12. Germline CDR1 reads SGHRS; CDR2 reads YFSETQ. For the CDR3, the DNA is TGCGCCAGCAGCTTGGGTACAGGGGCCGTAGTAAAGAACACTGAAGCTTTCTTT. Translation gives CASSLGTGAVVKNTEAFF.

This clonotype was detected a few times. The chain combines TRBV2 with TRBJ1-5; unclear D gene. Trimming cost V 3 bases and J 2 bases, with 11 bases left between them. The length of the CDR3 is 15 residues. CDR1 SNHLY and CDR2 FYNNEI come from the germline V gene. The CDR3: CASSEESGGNQPQHF. Written as DNA, the CDR3 is TGTGCCAGCAGTGAGGAGTCGGGTGGCAATCAGCCCCAGCATTTT.

The rearrangement joins TRBV3-1 to TRBJ2-5; D might be TRBD2 (6 bases). This CDR3 has 16 residues. Trimming removed 3 bases at V and 0 bases at J, with 14 bases between. Germline V gene data show CDR1 as LGHDT and CDR2 as YNNKEL (reference sequence). The CDR3 is CASSHGRRGDQETQYF. The CDR3 DNA sequence: TGTGCCAGCAGCCACGGGCGGCGGGGCGACCAAGAGACCCAGTACTTC.

The chain carries TRBV5-4 and TRBJ2-3; a possible D gene is TRBD2 (5 bases). Germline CDR1 reads SGHNT; CDR2 reads YYREEE (reference sequence). The V gene lost 3 bases and the J gene lost 9 bases, with 11 bases spanning the gap. The CDR3 is made up of 12 amino acids. CDR3 coding DNA: TGTGCCAGCAGCTCCGAACTAGGGACGCAGTATTTT. The encoded protein is CASSSELGTQYF. Drawing the rest from reference TRBV5-4 and TRBJ2-3, the complete variable domain is ETGVTQSPTHLIKTRGQQVTLRCSSQSGHNTVSWYQQALGQGPQFIFQYYREEENGRGNFPPRFSGLQFPNYSSELNVNALELDDSALYLCASSSELGTQYFGPGTRLTVL.

The chain joins TRBV7-2 to TRBJ2-7; 7 bases match TRBD1. The CDR3 contains 14 residues. Losses at the gene ends were 5 bases for V and 3 bases for J; bases not matched to a gene: 7. Germline CDR1 and CDR2: SGHTA and FQGNSA. The DNA for the CDR3 is TGTGCCAGCAGCCCGGACAGGAGATACTACGAGCAGTACTTC. It specifies CASSPDRRYYEQYF.

The CDR3 is CSARGGVSPIEKLFF. The CDR3 DNA reads as TGCAGTGCTAGAGGAGGAGTGTCTCCTATTGAAAAACTGTTTTTT. The chain uses TRBV20-1 and TRBJ1-4; no firm D call. Germline V gene lookup returns CDR1 DFQATT and CDR2 SNEGSKA (reference sequence). CDR3 length: 15 amino acids. With 1 base removed from V and 7 bases from J, the gap between germline ends came to 16 bases.

This sequence joins TRBV7-9 and TRBJ2-7; the D gene is possibly TRBD1 (5 bases). CDR3 length equals 19 residues. Trimming pared 1 base from V and 2 bases from J, leaving 24 bases between. CDR1 SEHNR and CDR2 FQNEAQ come from the germline V gene (reference sequence). The CDR3 DNA reads TGTGCCAGCAGCTTAGGCAGGGCTTGGGGCGGTCAGCCCCCCTACGAGCAGTACTTC. It specifies CASSLGRAWGGQPPYEQYF.

This sequence joins TRBV12-3 or TRBV12-4 and TRBJ2-3; 7 bases agree with TRBD2. Losses at the gene ends were 4 bases for V and 4 bases for J; bases not matched to a gene: 11. The CDR3 length is 16 residues. The CDR3 nucleotides read TGTGCCAGCAGTTCCCGGACTAGAGGGAGAGCAGATACGCAGTATTTT. It encodes CASSSRTRGRADTQYF.

Points on this clonotype: One end of the junction varies from germline; a read error may be responsible. This chain uses TRBV7-9 with TRBJ2-5, with 8 bases fitting TRBD2. Germline CDR1 reads SEHNR; CDR2 reads FQNEAQ (reference sequence). The CDR3 totals 14 residues. The CDR3 region has the DNA TGTACCAGCAGCTCTGGGACTAGACTTTTAGAGCAGTACTTC. Its protein is CTSSSGTRLLEQYF.

This clonotype has just a few counts. The chain employs TRBV24-1 and TRBJ2-3, with 8 bases fitting TRBD2. V gave up 4 bases and J gave up 3 bases; unmatched junction bases: 8. The germline gives CDR1 KGHDR, CDR2 SFDVKD. The CDR3 spans 16 residues. CDR3: CATSEPSGGRTDTQYF. Here the CDR3 DNA reads TGTGCCACCAGTGAACCGAGCGGGGGACGGACAGATACGCAGTATTTT.

The count of this clonotype is one. This chain uses TRBV7-8 with TRBJ2-7, with a possible D match to TRBD2 (6 bases). The CDR3 loop spans 14 amino acids. The V gene's germline CDR1 is SGHVS and CDR2 FQNEAQ. Trimming pared 5 bases from V and 2 bases from J, leaving 13 bases between. For the CDR3, the DNA is TGTGCCAGCAGCCGGGACTTAAAACCCTACGAGCAGTACTTC. Translated, it gives CASSRDLKPYEQYF.

In its sample, this clonotype was seen a few times. The rearrangement links TRBV7-8 to TRBJ2-1; D is unclear. Germline CDR1 is SGHVS and CDR2 is FQNEAQ. This CDR3 region has 16 residues. Between the trimmed V and J ends, which lost 5 bases and 2 bases, there was a span of 16 bases. The CDR3 loop reads CASSPEWDFAYNEQFF. In DNA, the CDR3 is TGTGCCAGCAGCCCGGAATGGGATTTCGCCTACAATGAGCAGTTCTTC.

This chain joins TRBV12-3 or TRBV12-4 and TRBJ2-7; 8 positions match TRBD2. The J call may be incorrect, as the DNA end agrees better with TRBJ2-5. The CDR3 is 15 residues long. CDR3: CASSLYQRERETQYF. The CDR3 bases are TGTGCCAGCAGTTTATACCAGCGGGAGAGAGAGACCCAGTACTTC.

This rearrangement joins TRBV6-5 to TRBJ2-7, with 7 positions matching TRBD1. This CDR3 is built from 13 residues. Germline-derived CDR1 and CDR2 are MNHEY and SVGAGI. V was pared by 6 bases and J by 6 bases, with 8 bases of the junction left unmatched. The CDR3 nucleotides are TGTGCCAGCAGCCACCGGGACAGATCCGAGCAGTACTTC. Translation: CASSHRDRSEQYF.

V and J are TRBV20-1 and TRBJ2-1, with 13 bases fitting TRBD2. The ends lost 0 bases at V and 3 bases at J; junction bases unmatched: 5. This CDR3 is built from 17 residues. The germline gives CDR1 DFQATT, CDR2 SNEGSKA (reference sequence). Written as DNA, the CDR3 is TGCAGTGCTAGAGATAGGCGACTAGCGGGAGGCTACAATGAGCAGTTCTTC. It specifies CSARDRRLAGGYNEQFF.

This sequence joins TRBV5-1 and TRBJ1-1; no clear D gene. Trimming removed 4 bases from V and 8 bases from J, with 12 bases in between. In germline, CDR1 is SGHRS, CDR2 YFSETQ. The CDR3 is made up of 12 amino acids. The CDR3, as DNA: TGCGCCAGCAGCCCCCAGGACGGGGAAGCTTTCTTT. As protein: CASSPQDGEAFF. The entire variable domain, with the rest obtained from reference TRBV5-1 and TRBJ1-1, is as follows: KAGVTQTPRYLIKTRGQQVTLSCSPISGHRSVSWYQQTPGQGLQFLFEYFSETQRNKGNFPGRFSGRQFSNSRSEMNVSTLELGDSALYLCASSPQDGEAFFGQGTRLTVV.

The table lists this clonotype with a few counts. The chain links TRBV12-3 or TRBV12-4 to TRBJ1-2; TRBD1 is a possible D gene (5 bases). V dropped 4 bases and J dropped 6 bases, with 21 bases sitting between them. The CDR3 length is 16 residues. This chain's CDR3 is CASSSPGTGLEDGYTF. The CDR3 DNA sequence: TGTGCCAGCAGTTCACCCGGGACTGGGCTTGAGGATGGCTACACCTTC.

V is TRBV5-1 and J is TRBJ2-3; 13 bases are shared with TRBD2. Unmatched junction bases numbered 11, after V lost 3 bases and J lost 4 bases. This CDR3 has 18 residues. CDR1 and CDR2 from the germline V gene are SGHRS and YFSETQ. The CDR3: CASSYERTSGSWADTQYF. CDR3 bases: TGCGCCAGCAGCTACGAACGGACTAGCGGGAGTTGGGCAGATACGCAGTATTTT.

This clonotype has a handful of counts. The chain recombines TRBV12-3 or TRBV12-4 with TRBJ2-1, with D perhaps TRBD2 (6 bases). CDR3 length: 14 amino acids. Trimming cost V 3 bases and J 7 bases, with 13 bases left between them. The CDR3 DNA follows: TGTGCCAGCAGTTTCCGGGACTCCTCAAATGAGCAGTTCTTC. This translates into CASSFRDSSNEQFF.

V is TRBV12-3 or TRBV12-4 and J is TRBJ2-3; no firm D call. V lost 6 bases, J lost 2 bases, and 12 bases lay in between. The CDR3 spans 14 residues. CDR3 sequence reads: CASSSLRPTDTQYF. The CDR3, as DNA: TGTGCCAGCAGCTCCCTGCGGCCCACAGATACGCAGTATTTT.

This clonotype was detected a few times. In DNA form, the CDR3 reads TGCGCCAGCAGCCCGGCGAAAACGACAGGTCCCTGGGGAGAGACCCAGTACTTC. As protein: CASSPAKTTGPWGETQYF. The chain links TRBV5-1 to TRBJ2-5; possibly TRBD1 for D (6 bases). V dropped 4 bases and J dropped 4 bases, with 26 bases sitting between them. This CDR3 contains 18 residues. CDR1 and CDR2 (germline): SGHRS, YFSETQ. The whole variable domain, filled in from reference TRBV5-1 and TRBJ2-5, reads KAGVTQTPRYLIKTRGQQVTLSCSPISGHRSVSWYQQTPGQGLQFLFEYFSETQRNKGNFPGRFSGRQFSNSRSEMNVSTLELGDSALYLCASSPAKTTGPWGETQYFGPGTRLLVL.

This chain uses TRBV6-5 with TRBJ1-6; D is undetermined. Trimming left V 6 bases short and J 7 bases short, with 7 bases between. CDR3 length: 12 amino acids. In germline, CDR1 is MNHEY, CDR2 SVGAGI. The CDR3 coding sequence is TGTGCCAGCAGGTTTCCGAATTCACCCCTCCACTTT. Its translation is CASRFPNSPLHF.

The chain is built from TRBV13 and TRBJ2-7; the match to TRBD2 covers 8 bases. Germline assignment: CDR1 PRHDT and CDR2 FYEKMQ (reference sequence). V lost 3 bases and J lost 0; bases outside the gene matches: 4. The CDR3 has 15 amino acids. The CDR3 sequence: CASSLMTSDSYEQYF. CDR3 sequence (DNA): TGTGCCAGCAGCTTGATGACTAGCGACTCCTACGAGCAGTACTTC.